This entry concerns a single T cell receptor beta chain. Its antigen is still unknown. These data come from a study of T cell responses to AZD1222 COVID-19 vaccine. Libraries were prepared by immunoSEQ multiplex PCR; TCRdb keeps only in-frame clonotypes and omits some of them. In the table there are roughly 150,000 clones, 87% of which are singletons. Points from the study as a whole: When two AZD1222 doses had been given, Spike-specific TCR breadth and depth rose. Unmutated variant regions are reportedly the target of nearly half of TCRs that are spike-specific. At baseline, just five to seven AZD1222 recipients tested seropositive.

Trimming shortened V by 6 bases and J by 1 base, and 10 bases separated the two germline ends. The germline V gene has CDR1 MNHEY and CDR2 SVGEGT. There are 13 residues in the CDR3. The sample consisted of peripheral blood, taken 28 days after the second AZD1222 dose. The chain recombines TRBV6-2 or TRBV6-3 with TRBJ2-7, with a weak D call TRBD1 (6 bases). The receptor comes from an adult who received the AZD1222 COVID-19 vaccine. The CDR3: CASSSTGSYEQYF. DNA of the CDR3: TGTGCCAGCAGCTCAACAGGGTCCTACGAGCAGTACTTC.